Included here is one T cell receptor (beta chain) sequence, with context. As yet, its antigen is unknown. Repertoires were generated with immunoSEQ multiplex PCR, while TCRdb's copy carries only in-frame clones and drops some. Of about 53,000 clones in the sample, almost 85% were seen once. The sample originates from a study of OX40 agonist ivuxolimab in advanced cancers. The overall study: Aged 23 to 79 with a mean of 60 years, they were around 79% male. Previous treatment with anti-PD-1, anti-PD-L1 or anti-CTLA-4 therapy was allowed; about 37% had received some.

Broader study findings: Relative to CD4+, CD8+ T cells held more expanded clones on average.

V was clipped by 4 bases and J by 8 bases; unmatched bases: 10. The germline V gene encodes CDR1 SGDLS and CDR2 YYNGEE. The CDR3 contains 15 residues. The source of this sequence is an adult with an advanced solid tumor such as melanoma, head and neck, liver or kidney cancer. The rearrangement uses TRBV9 and TRBJ2-1; TRBD2 matches 9 bases. This specimen was CD4+ or CD8+ T cells sorted from blood, taken in a trial of the OX40 agonist ivuxolimab. CDR3 DNA sequence: TGTGCCAGCAGCCCGTGGCCGCGGGAGGGCCATGAGCAGTTCTTC. It yields the protein CASSPWPREGHEQFF. The complete variable domain, with remaining parts taken from reference TRBV9 and TRBJ2-1, reads DSGVTQTPKHLITATGQRVTLRCSPRSGDLSVYWYQQSLDQGLQFLIQYYNGEERAKGNILERFSAQQFPDLHSELNLSSLELGDSALYFCASSPWPREGHEQFFGPGTRLTVL.